This T cell receptor (beta chain) was retrieved from a study of T cell changes during pregnancy in multiple sclerosis. The CDR3 sequence is 15 residues long. V trimming: 0 bases; J trimming: 3 bases; junction bases outside the gene matches: 4. The V gene's germline CDR1 is SGHKS and CDR2 YYEKEE (reference sequence). The assay was immunoSEQ multiplex PCR, and TCRdb's table has in-frame clones only and misses some. The table records approximately 70,000 clones, about 92% of them present only once. Sequencing used peripheral blood, obtained after pregnancy. This TCR was sampled from a female donor with multiple sclerosis, enrolled in a pregnancy study. The J gene is TRBJ2-7, the V gene TRBV5-5; 9 nucleotides match TRBD1. CDR3 loop: CASSLGDRDLYEQYF. The CDR3 DNA reads TGTGCCAGCAGCTTGGGGGACAGGGATCTCTACGAGCAGTACTTC.